The next 4 T cell receptor beta chains were all read from a single sample in a study of response to subunit inactivated influenza vaccine. TCRdb reprocessed the RT-PCR reads via MiXCR and lists one record per CDR3 protein. The table lists around 750,000 distinct CDR3 sequences, less than 25% of them singletons, with around 9.6% in the top ten. The sample in question was PBMCs from blood, obtained less than 6 days after vaccination. The receptors derive from a man aged 45-60 years who received an inactivated influenza vaccine.

In its sample, this clonotype was seen a few times. This rearrangement joins TRBV5-1 to TRBJ2-5, with D hard to call. V was cut by 0 bases and J by 6 bases, with 24 bases left in between. Germline values: CDR1 SGHRS, CDR2 YFSETQ. The CDR3 is 18 amino acids. The CDR3 spells CASSLAYDENILGQTQYF. CDR3 nucleotides: TGCGCCAGCAGCTTGGCCTATGACGAGAACATCCTAGGGCAGACCCAGTACTTC.

J is TRBJ2-7 and V is TRBV6-6; D possibly uses TRBD1 or TRBD2 (6 bases each). The germline CDR1 and CDR2 sequences are MNHNY and SVGAGI (reference sequence). The CDR3 is 13 amino acids. Trimming removed 6 bases at V and 6 bases at J, with 15 bases between. Here the CDR3 reads CASSHREVREQYF. The CDR3 bases are TGTGCCAGCAGCCACAGGGAGGTGCGCGAGCAGTACTTC.

The rearrangement links TRBV27 to TRBJ2-3, with D unclear. Trimming left V 1 base short and J 3 bases short, with 8 bases between. The germline CDR1 and CDR2 sequences are MNHEY and SMNVEV (reference sequence). The CDR3 runs 14 residues. Here the CDR3 DNA reads TGTGCCAGCAGTTTATATGATACAACAGATACGCAGTATTTT. Residues: CASSLYDTTDTQYF.

This clonotype was seen a few times. V and J are TRBV4-2 and TRBJ2-1; 8 bases are a match to TRBD1. CDR3 length: 15 residues. Germline lookup yields CDR1 LGHNA and CDR2 YNFKEQ. Trimming removed 0 bases from V and 7 bases from J; junction bases left unmatched: 5. The DNA for the CDR3 is TGTGCCAGCAGCCAAGATCACCGACAGGGGAATGAGCAGTTCTTC. It encodes CASSQDHRQGNEQFF.